This TCR beta chain derives from a study of T cell responses to AZD1222 COVID-19 vaccine. Findings of the study overall: The repertoires were collected only after the peak T cell response.

The CDR3 length is 12 residues. Germline V gives CDR1 MNHEY, CDR2 SVGAGI. The protocol was immunoSEQ multiplex PCR, while the TCRdb copy is restricted to in-frame clones and leaves out a portion. The table lists under 200,000 clones, roughly 90% of them singletons. On this clone itself: Its antigen is unknown.

The V call is TRBV6-5, the J call TRBJ1-1; no reliable D call. The input for sequencing was peripheral blood, taken on day 0 of AZD1222 vaccination. This TCR came from an adult in good health. For the CDR3, the DNA is TGTGCGGGAAAACGGGAGAACACTGAAGCTTTCTTT. Its translation: CAGKRENTEAFF.